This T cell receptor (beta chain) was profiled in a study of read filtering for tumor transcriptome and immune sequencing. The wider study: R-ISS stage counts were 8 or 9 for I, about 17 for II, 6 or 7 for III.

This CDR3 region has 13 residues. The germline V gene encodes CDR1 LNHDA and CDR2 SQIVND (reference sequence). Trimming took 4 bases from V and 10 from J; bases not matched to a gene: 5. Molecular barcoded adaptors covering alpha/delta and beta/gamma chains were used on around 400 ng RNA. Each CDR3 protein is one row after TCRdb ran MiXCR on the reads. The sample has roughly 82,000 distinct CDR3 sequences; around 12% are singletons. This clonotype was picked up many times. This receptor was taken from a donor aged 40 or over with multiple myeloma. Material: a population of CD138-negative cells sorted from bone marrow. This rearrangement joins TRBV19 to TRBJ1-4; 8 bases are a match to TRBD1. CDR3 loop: CASSTDRAGKLFF. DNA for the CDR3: TGTGCCAGTAGTACGGACAGGGCCGGAAAACTGTTTTTT.